The 8 T cell receptor beta chains in this list originate from one sample, sequenced in a study of control samples from healthy donors and cancer patients. The method was immunoSEQ multiplex PCR; TCRdb's version includes in-frame clones alone and lacks a portion of them. The sample shows 140,000 to 150,000 clones, about 91% of them seen only once. The material sequenced was blood. The receptors shown here come from a man younger than 40 in good health.

The chain employs TRBV5-5 and TRBJ2-3; D not certain. The CDR3 contains 12 residues. Trimming took 5 bases from V and 1 from J, leaving 5 bases between them. Germline V gives CDR1 SGHKS, CDR2 YYEKEE (reference sequence). The CDR3 spells CASSIGTDTQYF. Written as DNA, the CDR3 is TGTGCCAGCAGTATCGGCACAGATACGCAGTATTTT.

The chain carries TRBV28 and TRBJ1-2; D is undetermined. CDR1 is MDHEN and CDR2 is SYDVKM in the germline V gene. With 4 bases removed from V and 3 bases from J, the gap between germline ends came to 15 bases. This CDR3 spans 15 amino acids. The CDR3 is CASSSSRVVYYGYTF. In DNA, the CDR3 is TGTGCCAGCAGTTCCTCGAGGGTCGTATACTATGGCTACACCTTC.

The chain employs TRBV2 and TRBJ2-7; 7 bases are shared with TRBD2. V lost 0 bases, J lost 5 bases, and 7 bases stayed unmatched. CDR3 length: 15 amino acids. Germline CDR1 SNHLY, CDR2 FYNNEI. The CDR3 DNA reads TGTGCCAGCAGTGAAGCGCCCAGGGAGGGTCACGAGCAGTACTTC. Residues: CASSEAPREGHEQYF.

The chain links TRBV9 to TRBJ1-2; possibly TRBD1 for D (6 bases). Trimming took off 0 bases at V and 2 bases at J, with 14 bases between the two ends. The germline V gene encodes CDR1 SGDLS and CDR2 YYNGEE. This CDR3 has 16 amino acids. CDR3 nucleotides: TGTGCCAGCAGCGTAGTTCAGGGGCACGCGAACTATGGCTACACCTTC. This sequence encodes CASSVVQGHANYGYTF.

The chain recombines TRBV10-3 with TRBJ2-1; D ambiguous. This CDR3 region has 13 residues. Germline V gives CDR1 ENHRY, CDR2 SYGVKD. V was clipped by 11 bases and J by 5 bases, with 16 bases between them. This chain's CDR3 is CASSRSADNEQFF. The CDR3 DNA follows: TGTGCCTCCTCTCGATCCGCCGACAATGAGCAGTTCTTC.

The table lists this clone with a count of one. The rearrangement links TRBV5-6 to TRBJ1-5; D gene uncertain. Trimming pared 4 bases from V and 0 bases from J, leaving 11 bases between. Germline CDR1 is SGHDT and CDR2 is YYEEEE. The CDR3 consists of 15 residues. The CDR3 sequence is CASSRRDGSNQPQHF. The CDR3, as DNA: TGTGCCAGCAGCCGCCGAGACGGTAGCAATCAGCCCCAGCATTTT.

The chain recombines TRBV19 with TRBJ1-5; D not certain. Trimming removed 0 bases from V and 4 bases from J, with 1 base in between. CDR1 LNHDA and CDR2 SQIVND come from the germline V gene (reference sequence). The CDR3 is 12 amino acids. CDR3 loop: CASSIENQPQHF. The DNA of the CDR3 is TGTGCCAGTAGTATAGAGAATCAGCCCCAGCATTTT.

Worth noting for this clone: This same CDR3 is encoded by further DNA sequences in the sample. This chain links TRBV5-1 with TRBJ2-3; either TRBD1 or TRBD2 may supply D (6 bases each). CDR3 length: 15 amino acids. Trimming cost V 1 base and J 3 bases, with 12 bases left between them. In germline, CDR1 is SGHRS, CDR2 YFSETQ. Written as DNA, the CDR3 is TGCGCCAGCAGCTTGAGGGGGGCCAGTACAGATACGCAGTATTTT. Its translation is CASSLRGASTDTQYF.